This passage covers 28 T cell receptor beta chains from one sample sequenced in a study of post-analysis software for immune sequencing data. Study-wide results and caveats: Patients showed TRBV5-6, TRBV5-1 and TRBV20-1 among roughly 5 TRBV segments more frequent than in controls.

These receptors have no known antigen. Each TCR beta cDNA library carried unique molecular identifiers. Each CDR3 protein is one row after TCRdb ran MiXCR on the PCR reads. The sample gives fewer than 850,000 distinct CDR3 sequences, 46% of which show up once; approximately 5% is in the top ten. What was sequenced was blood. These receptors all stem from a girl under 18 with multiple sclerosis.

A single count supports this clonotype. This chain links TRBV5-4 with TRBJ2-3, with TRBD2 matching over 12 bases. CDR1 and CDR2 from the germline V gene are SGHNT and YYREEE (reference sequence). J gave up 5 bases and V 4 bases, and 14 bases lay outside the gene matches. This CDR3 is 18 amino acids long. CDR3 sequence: CASSPQGLAGGMGDTQYF. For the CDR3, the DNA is TGTGCCAGCAGCCCCCAGGGGCTAGCGGGAGGGATGGGAGATACGCAGTATTTT. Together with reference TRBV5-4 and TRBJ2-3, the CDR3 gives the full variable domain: ETGVTQSPTHLIKTRGQQVTLRCSSQSGHNTVSWYQQALGQGPQFIFQYYREEENGRGNFPPRFSGLQFPNYSSELNVNALELDDSALYLCASSPQGLAGGMGDTQYFGPGTRLTVL.

The DNA of the CDR3 is TGTGCCAGCAGTGACCCCGGGACAGGGTCCAACAAGCAGTACTTC. Amino acids: CASSDPGTGSNKQYF. This rearrangement joins TRBV12-3 or TRBV12-4 to TRBJ2-5, with 9 bases fitting TRBD1. The length of the CDR3 is 15 residues. Trimming at V came to 5 bases and at J to 11 bases, leaving 15 bases not matched to a gene.

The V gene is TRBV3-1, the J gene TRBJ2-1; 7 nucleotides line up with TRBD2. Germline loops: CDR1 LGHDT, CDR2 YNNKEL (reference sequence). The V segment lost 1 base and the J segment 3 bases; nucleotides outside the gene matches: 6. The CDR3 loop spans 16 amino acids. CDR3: CASSQGQTSYYNEQFF. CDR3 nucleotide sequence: TGTGCCAGCAGCCAAGGCCAGACTAGCTACTACAATGAGCAGTTCTTC.

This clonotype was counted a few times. The CDR3 protein is CASSRPSRGLSILAKNIQYF. Here the CDR3 DNA reads TGTGCCAGCAGCCGCCCCAGCAGGGGCTTGAGTATTTTAGCCAAAAACATTCAGTACTTC. V and J are TRBV12-3 or TRBV12-4 and TRBJ2-4; possibly TRBD1 for D (6 bases). This CDR3 is 20 amino acids long. The germline V and J ends were trimmed by 6 bases and 0 bases, with 27 bases remaining between them.

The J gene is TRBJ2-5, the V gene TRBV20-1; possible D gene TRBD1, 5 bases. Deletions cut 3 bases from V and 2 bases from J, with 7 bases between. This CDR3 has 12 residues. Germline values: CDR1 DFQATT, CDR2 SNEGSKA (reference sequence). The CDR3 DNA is TGCAGTGCTAGGACAGATCAAGAGACCCAGTACTTC. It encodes CSARTDQETQYF.

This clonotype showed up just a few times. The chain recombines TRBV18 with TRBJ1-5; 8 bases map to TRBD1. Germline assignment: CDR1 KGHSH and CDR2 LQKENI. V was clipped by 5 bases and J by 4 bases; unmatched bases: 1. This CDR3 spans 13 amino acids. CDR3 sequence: CASSGQGNQPQHF. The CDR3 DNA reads TGTGCCAGCTCAGGACAGGGTAATCAGCCCCAGCATTTT.

The CDR3 DNA follows: TGCAGTGCTAGAGATCCGTCGCGACCAGCGTACAATGAGCAGTTCTTC. Protein product: CSARDPSRPAYNEQFF. The chain joins TRBV20-1 to TRBJ2-1, with D uncertain. V was shortened by 0 bases and J by 4 bases, with 16 bases between the two germline ends. This CDR3 comprises 16 residues. CDR1 and CDR2 from the germline V gene are DFQATT and SNEGSKA (reference sequence).

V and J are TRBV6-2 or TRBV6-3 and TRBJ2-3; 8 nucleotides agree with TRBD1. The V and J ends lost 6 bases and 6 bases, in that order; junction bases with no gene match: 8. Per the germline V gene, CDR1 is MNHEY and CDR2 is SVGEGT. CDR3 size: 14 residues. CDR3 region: CASSRDRRGDTQYF. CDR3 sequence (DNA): TGTGCCAGCAGCAGGGACAGGCGCGGGGATACGCAGTATTTT.

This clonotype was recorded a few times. Here the CDR3 reads CSCDRGNENIQYF. CDR3 DNA sequence: TGCAGCTGTGACAGGGGAAACGAAAACATTCAGTACTTC. The rearrangement links TRBV20-1 to TRBJ2-4; 8 positions match TRBD1. Germline CDR1 is DFQATT and CDR2 is SNEGSKA (reference sequence). CDR3 length: 13 amino acids.

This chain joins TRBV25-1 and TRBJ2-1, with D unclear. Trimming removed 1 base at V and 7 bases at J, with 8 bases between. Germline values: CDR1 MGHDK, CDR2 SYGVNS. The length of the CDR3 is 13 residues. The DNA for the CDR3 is TGTGCCAGCAGTGAATTTCTGGGTAATGAGCAGTTCTTC. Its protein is CASSEFLGNEQFF.

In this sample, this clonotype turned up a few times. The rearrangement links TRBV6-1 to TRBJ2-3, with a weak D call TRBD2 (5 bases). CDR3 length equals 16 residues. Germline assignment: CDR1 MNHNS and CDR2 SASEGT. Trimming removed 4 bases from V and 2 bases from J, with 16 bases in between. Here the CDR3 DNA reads TGTGCCAGCAGTGGGCGGGCAGACTCTTACACAGATACGCAGTATTTT. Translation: CASSGRADSYTDTQYF.

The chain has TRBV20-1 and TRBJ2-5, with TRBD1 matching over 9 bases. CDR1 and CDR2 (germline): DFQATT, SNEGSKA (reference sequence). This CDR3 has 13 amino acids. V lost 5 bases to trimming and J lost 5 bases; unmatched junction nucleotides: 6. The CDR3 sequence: CSAGPTGGETQYF. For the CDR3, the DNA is TGCAGTGCTGGACCGACAGGGGGGGAGACCCAGTACTTC.

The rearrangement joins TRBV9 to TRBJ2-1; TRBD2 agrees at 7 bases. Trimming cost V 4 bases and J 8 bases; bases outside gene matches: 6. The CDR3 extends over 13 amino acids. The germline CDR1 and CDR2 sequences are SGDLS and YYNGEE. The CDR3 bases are TGTGCCAGCAGCTTCCGACTAGCCCATGAGCAGTTCTTC. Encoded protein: CASSFRLAHEQFF.

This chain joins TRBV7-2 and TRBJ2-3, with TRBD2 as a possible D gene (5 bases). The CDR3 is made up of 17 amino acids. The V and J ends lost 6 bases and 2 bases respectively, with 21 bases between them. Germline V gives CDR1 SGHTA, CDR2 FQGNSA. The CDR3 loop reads CASSPGEIASHTDTQYF. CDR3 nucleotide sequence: TGTGCCAGCAGTCCCGGGGAGATCGCCTCCCACACAGATACGCAGTATTTT.

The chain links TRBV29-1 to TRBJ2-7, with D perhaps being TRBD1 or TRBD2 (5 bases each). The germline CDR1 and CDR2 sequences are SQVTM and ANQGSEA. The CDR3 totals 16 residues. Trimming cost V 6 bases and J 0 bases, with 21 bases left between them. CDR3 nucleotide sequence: TGCAGCGTCCTCAACTTGGGACCCCGCACCTCCTACGAGCAGTACTTC. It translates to CSVLNLGPRTSYEQYF.

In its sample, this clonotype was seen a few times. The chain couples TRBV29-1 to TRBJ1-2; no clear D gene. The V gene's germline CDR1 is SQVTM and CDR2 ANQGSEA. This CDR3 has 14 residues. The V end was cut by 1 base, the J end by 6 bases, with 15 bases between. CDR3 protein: CSVEGQLGRNGYTF. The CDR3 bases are TGCAGCGTTGAAGGGCAGCTAGGGAGGAATGGCTACACCTTC.

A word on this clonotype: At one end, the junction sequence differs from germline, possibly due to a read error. CDR3 sequence reads: CASSLTGWNTVAFF. In DNA, the CDR3 is TGTGCCAGCAGTTTAACAGGATGGAACACTGTAGCTTTCTTT. The genes are TRBV12-3 or TRBV12-4 and TRBJ1-1, with D perhaps matching TRBD1 (5 bases). The CDR3 runs 14 residues.

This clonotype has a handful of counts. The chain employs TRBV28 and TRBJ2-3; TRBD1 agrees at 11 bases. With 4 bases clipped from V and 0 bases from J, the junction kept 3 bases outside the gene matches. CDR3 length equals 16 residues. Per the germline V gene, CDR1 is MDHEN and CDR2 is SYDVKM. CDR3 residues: CASSSRDRGSTDTQYF. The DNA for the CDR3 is TGTGCCAGCAGTTCCCGGGACAGGGGGAGCACAGATACGCAGTATTTT.

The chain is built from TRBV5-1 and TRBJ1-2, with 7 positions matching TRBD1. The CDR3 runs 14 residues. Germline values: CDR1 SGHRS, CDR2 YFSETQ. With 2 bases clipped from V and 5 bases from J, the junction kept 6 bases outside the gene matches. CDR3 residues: CASSFGRGEYGYTF. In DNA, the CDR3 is TGCGCCAGCAGCTTCGGCAGGGGGGAGTATGGCTACACCTTC.

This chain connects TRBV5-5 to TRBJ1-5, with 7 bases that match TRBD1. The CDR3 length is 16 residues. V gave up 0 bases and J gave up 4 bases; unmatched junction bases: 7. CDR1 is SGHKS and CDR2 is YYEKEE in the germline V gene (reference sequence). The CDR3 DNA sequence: TGTGCCAGCAGCTTGGTAGGGACAGTAATAAATCAGCCCCAGCATTTT. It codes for CASSLVGTVINQPQHF.

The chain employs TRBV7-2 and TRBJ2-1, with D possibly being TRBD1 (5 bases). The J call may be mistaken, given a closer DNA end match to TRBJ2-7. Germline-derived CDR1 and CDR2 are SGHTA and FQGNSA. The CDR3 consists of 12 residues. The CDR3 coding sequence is TGTGCCAGCAGCCAGAACAGGAACGAGCAGTACTTC. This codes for CASSQNRNEQYF.

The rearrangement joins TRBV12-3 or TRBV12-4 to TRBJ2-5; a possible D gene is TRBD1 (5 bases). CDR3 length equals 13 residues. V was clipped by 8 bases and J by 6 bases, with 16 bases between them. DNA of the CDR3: TGTGCCAGCTGGGGCAGCCACGTGAAGACCCAGTACTTC. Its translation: CASWGSHVKTQYF.

CDR3 in amino acids: CASTYGAYEKLFF. The DNA for the CDR3 is TGTGCCAGCACCTACGGGGCTTATGAAAAACTGTTTTTT. This chain connects TRBV6-6 to TRBJ1-4; possible D gene TRBD1, 5 bases. Trimming removed 7 bases from V and 6 bases from J, with 12 bases in between. In germline, CDR1 is MNHNY, CDR2 SVGAGI (reference sequence). The CDR3 contains 13 residues.

The CDR3 DNA sequence: TGCAGTGCCGGCGAACTGACAGGGGGTGACGAGCAGTACTTC. Protein: CSAGELTGGDEQYF. This sequence joins TRBV20-1 and TRBJ2-5; 9 bases match TRBD1. The assigned J gene may be wrong: the sequence end matches TRBJ2-7 better. The CDR3 covers 14 residues. Per germline, CDR1 DFQATT and CDR2 SNEGSKA (reference sequence).

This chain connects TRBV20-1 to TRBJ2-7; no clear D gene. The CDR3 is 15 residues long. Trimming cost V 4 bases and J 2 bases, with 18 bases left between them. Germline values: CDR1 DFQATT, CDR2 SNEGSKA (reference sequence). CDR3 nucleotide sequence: TGCAGTGCTATAAGGTCCGACCGGCCCACCTACGAGCAGTACTTC. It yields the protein CSAIRSDRPTYEQYF.

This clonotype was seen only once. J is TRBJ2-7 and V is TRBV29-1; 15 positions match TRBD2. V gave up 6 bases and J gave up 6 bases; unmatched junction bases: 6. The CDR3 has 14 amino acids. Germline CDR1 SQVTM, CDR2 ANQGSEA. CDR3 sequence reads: CSVGGLAGGIEQYF. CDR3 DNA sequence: TGCAGCGTGGGCGGACTAGCGGGAGGGATCGAGCAGTACTTC.

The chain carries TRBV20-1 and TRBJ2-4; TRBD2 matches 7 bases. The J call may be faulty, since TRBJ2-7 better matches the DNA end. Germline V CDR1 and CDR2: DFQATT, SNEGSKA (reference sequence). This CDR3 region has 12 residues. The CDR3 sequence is CSAPSGNYEQYF. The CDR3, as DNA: TGCAGTGCTCCTAGCGGAAACTACGAGCAGTACTTC.

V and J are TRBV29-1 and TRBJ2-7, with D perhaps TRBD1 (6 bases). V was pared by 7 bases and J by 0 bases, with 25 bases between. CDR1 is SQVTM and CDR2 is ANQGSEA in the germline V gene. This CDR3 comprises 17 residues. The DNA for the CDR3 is TGCAGCGCTATCGCGTGGCGGCCAGGGACAAACTCCTACGAGCAGTACTTC. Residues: CSAIAWRPGTNSYEQYF.